This TCR beta chain was found in a study of blood T cell repertoires in COVID-19. Across the study: T cells, B-cell-depleted T cells, or PBMCs supplied cDNA or gDNA.

The V gene end was trimmed by 7 bases and the J gene end by 4 bases; junction bases not matched to a gene: 13. The CDR3 has 15 amino acids. CDR1 and CDR2 from the germline V gene are SEHNR and FQNEAQ (reference sequence). TCRdb's table, derived via immunoSEQ multiplex PCR, lists solely in-frame clones and lacks some. The sample has about 240,000 clones; around 84% are singletons. The V call is TRBV7-9, the J call TRBJ2-7; the match to TRBD2 covers 7 bases. Sequencing input: peripheral blood. The TCR sequence derives from a woman under 30 with acute or convalescent COVID-19. The CDR3: CASTVTSSASYEQYF. In DNA form, the CDR3 reads TGTGCCAGCACCGTGACTAGCAGCGCTTCTTACGAGCAGTACTTC.